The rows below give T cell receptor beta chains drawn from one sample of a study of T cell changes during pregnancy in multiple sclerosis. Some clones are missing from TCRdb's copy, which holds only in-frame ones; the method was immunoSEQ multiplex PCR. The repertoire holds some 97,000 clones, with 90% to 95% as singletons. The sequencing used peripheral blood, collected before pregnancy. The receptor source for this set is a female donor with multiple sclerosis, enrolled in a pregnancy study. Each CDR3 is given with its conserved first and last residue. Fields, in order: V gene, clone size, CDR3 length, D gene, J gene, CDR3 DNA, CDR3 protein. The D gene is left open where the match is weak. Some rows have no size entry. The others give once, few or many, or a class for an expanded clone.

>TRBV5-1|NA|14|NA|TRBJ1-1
TGCGCCAGCAGGCGCACGTGGGGGGAGGGTGAAGCTTTCTTT
CASRRTWGEGEAFF
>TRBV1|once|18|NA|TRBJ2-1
TGCACCAGCAGCCTAGCGAGTAGCGGGAGGGTAACAGGCTATGAGCAGTTCTTC
CTSSLASSGRVTGYEQFF
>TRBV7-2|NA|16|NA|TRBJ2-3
TGTGCCAGCAGCTTAGGGGGTAGCGGTCTTCAAGATACGCAGTATTTT
CASSLGGSGLQDTQYF
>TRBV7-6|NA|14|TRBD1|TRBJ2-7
TGTGCCAGCAGCCCAGAGGGGGCCATCTACGAGCAGTACTTC
CASSPEGAIYEQYF
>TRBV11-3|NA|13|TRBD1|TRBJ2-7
TGTGCCAGCAGCTTAGTCGACAGGGCCGAGCAGTACTTC
CASSLVDRAEQYF
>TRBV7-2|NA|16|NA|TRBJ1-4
TGTGCCAGCAGCCCAGCCCGACGGGAGGGGAATGAAAAACTGTTTTTT
CASSPARREGNEKLFF
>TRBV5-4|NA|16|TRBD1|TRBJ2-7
TGTGCCAGCAGCGGCGGGACAGGGTTTGGTACCTACGAGCAGTACTTC
CASSGGTGFGTYEQYF
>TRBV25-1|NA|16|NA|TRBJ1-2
TGTGCCAGCACCACTTCCTCGAGGGCGCCGGACTATGGCTACACCTTC
CASTTSSRAPDYGYTF
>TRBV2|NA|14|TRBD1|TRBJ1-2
TGTGCCAGCAGGGGGACAGGGTCCAACTATGGCTACACCTTC
CASRGTGSNYGYTF
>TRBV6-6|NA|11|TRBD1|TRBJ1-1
TGTGCCAGCAGTCTACAGGGGGAAGCTTTCTTT
CASSLQGEAFF
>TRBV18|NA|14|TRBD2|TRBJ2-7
TGTGCCAGCTCACCCCTAGCGGCCTCCTACGAGCAGTACTTC
CASSPLAASYEQYF
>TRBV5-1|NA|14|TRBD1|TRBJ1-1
TGCGCCAGCCGAGACGGGACAGCGATCACTGAAGCTTTCTTT
CASRDGTAITEAFF
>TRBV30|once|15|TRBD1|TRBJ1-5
TGTGCCTTTGGGCGGGACAGGGCCCTTATGCAGCCCCAGCATTTT
CAFGRDRALMQPQHF
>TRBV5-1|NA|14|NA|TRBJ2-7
TGCGCCAGCAGCTTGGCCGAGGGCGGATACGAGCAGTACTTC
CASSLAEGGYEQYF
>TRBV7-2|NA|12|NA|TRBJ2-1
TGTGCCAGCACCTTACAGGGAATTGAGCAGTTCTTC
CASTLQGIEQFF
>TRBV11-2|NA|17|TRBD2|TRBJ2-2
TGTGCCAGCAGCTTAGTGATAGCGGGAATTAACACCGGGGAGCTGTTTTTT
CASSLVIAGINTGELFF
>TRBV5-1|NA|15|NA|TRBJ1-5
TGCGCCAGCACCTCTGGATGGGGCAGCAATCAGCCCCAGCATTTT
CASTSGWGSNQPQHF
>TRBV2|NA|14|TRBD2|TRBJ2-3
TGTGCCAGCCGCATCCTCGGACTAGCGGGCGCGCGGTATTTT
CASRILGLAGARYF
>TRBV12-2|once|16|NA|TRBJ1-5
TGTGCAAGTCGCTTTCTTAGACAGGGGCGCAATCAGCCCCAGCATTTT
CASRFLRQGRNQPQHF
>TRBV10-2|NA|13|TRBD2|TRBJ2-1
TGCGCCAGCAGACTAGCGGGGGACAATGAGCAGTTCTTC
CASRLAGDNEQFF
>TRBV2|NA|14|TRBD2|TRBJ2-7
TGTGCCAGCAGCCCCATAGCGGGACATTACGAGCAGTACTTC
CASSPIAGHYEQYF
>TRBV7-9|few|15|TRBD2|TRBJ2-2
TGTGCCAGCAGCCTCACTAGCGGGATCACCGGGGAGCTGTTTTTT
CASSLTSGITGELFF
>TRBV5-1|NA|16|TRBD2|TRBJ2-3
TGCGCCAGCAGCTTGGTGACTAGCGGGAGCACAGATACGCAGTATTTT
CASSLVTSGSTDTQYF
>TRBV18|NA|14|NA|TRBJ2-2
TGTGCCAGCTCACCACCACTGTTCACCGGGGAGCTGTTTTTT
CASSPPLFTGELFF
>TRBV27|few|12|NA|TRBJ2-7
TGTGCCAGCAGGGGGGCTTCCTACGAGCAGTACTTC
CASRGASYEQYF
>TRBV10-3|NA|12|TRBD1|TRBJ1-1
TGTGCCATCAGTGAGTACAGGGGTGAAGCTTTCTTT
CAISEYRGEAFF
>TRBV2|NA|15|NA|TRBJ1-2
TGTGCCAGCAGTGATGGCAGGCAGAGAGTCTATGGCTACACCTTC
CASSDGRQRVYGYTF
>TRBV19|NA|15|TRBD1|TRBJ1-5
TGTGCCAGCCGGGACAGGGAGAGTAGCAATCAGCCCCAGCATTTT
CASRDRESSNQPQHF
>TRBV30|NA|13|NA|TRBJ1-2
TGTGCCTGGAGTCCCCTGTCCCAGGGAGGCTACACCTTC
CAWSPLSQGGYTF
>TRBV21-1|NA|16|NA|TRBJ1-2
TGTGCCAGCAGCAAGATTGCGGACAGGGTGGACTATGGCTACACCTTC
CASSKIADRVDYGYTF
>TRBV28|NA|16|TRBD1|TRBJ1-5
TGTGCCAGCAGTTTCCACAGGGGGGACGGCAATCAGCCCCAGCATTTT
CASSFHRGDGNQPQHF
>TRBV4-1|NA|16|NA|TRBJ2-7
TGCGCCAGCAGCCACTTGAGGGACACGCTCTCCTACGAGCAGTACTTC
CASSHLRDTLSYEQYF
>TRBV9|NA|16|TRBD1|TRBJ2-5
TGTGCCAGCAGCTTCACCGGGACAGGGGGCATGGAGACCCAGTACTTC
CASSFTGTGGMETQYF
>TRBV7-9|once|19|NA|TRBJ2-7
TGTGCCAGCAGCTTAGCCTGGTTGGATACAGGGCGTAACCTCTACGAGCAGTACTTC
CASSLAWLDTGRNLYEQYF
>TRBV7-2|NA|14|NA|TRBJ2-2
TGTGCCAGCAGCCTCGACCTAGTAACCGGGGAGCTGTTTTTT
CASSLDLVTGELFF
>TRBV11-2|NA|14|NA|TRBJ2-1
TGTGCCAGCAGCTTAGTAGGGGGATCATATGAGCAGTTCTTC
CASSLVGGSYEQFF
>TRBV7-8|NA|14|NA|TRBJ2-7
TGTGCCAGCAGCTACGGTGCAGGGGCCTACGAGCAGTACTTC
CASSYGAGAYEQYF
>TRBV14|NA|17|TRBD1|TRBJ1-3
TGTGCCAGCAGCCCCTTTCTGGGACAGGGTAAAGGAAACACCATATATTTT
CASSPFLGQGKGNTIYF
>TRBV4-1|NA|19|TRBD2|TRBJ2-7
TGCGCCAGCAGCCAAGACGGTGGGGGACTAGCGGGGGCCAGAGCCGAGCAGTACTTC
CASSQDGGGLAGARAEQYF